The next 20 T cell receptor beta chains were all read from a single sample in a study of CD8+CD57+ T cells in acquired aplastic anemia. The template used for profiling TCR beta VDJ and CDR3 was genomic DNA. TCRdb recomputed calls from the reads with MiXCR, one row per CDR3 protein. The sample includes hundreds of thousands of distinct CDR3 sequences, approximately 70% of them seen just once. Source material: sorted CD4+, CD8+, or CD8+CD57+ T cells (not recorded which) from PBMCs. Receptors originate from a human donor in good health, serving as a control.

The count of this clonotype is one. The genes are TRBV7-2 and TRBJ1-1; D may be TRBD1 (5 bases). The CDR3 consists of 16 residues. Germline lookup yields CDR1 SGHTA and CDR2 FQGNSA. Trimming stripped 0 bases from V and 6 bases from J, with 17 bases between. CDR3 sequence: CASSLAWGGGGPEAFF. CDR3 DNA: TGTGCCAGCAGCTTAGCATGGGGCGGGGGGGGTCCTGAAGCTTTCTTT.

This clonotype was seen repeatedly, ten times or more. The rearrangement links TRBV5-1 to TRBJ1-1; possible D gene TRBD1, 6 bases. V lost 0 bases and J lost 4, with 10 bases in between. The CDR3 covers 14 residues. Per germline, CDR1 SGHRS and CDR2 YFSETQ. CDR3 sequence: CASSLDPGATEAFF. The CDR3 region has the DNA TGCGCCAGCAGCTTGGACCCGGGGGCCACTGAAGCTTTCTTT.

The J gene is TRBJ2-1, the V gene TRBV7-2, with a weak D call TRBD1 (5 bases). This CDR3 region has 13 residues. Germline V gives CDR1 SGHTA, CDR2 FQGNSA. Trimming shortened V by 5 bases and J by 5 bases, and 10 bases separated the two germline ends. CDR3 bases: TGTGCCAGCAGCCGAGACAGACACAATGAGCAGTTCTTC. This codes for CASSRDRHNEQFF.

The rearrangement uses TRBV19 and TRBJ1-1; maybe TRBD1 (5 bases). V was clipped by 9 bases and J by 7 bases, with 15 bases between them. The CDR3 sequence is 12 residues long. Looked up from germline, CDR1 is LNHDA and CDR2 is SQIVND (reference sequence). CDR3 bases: TGTGCCAGCAGCAATAGAGGGGTTGAAGCTTTCTTT. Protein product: CASSNRGVEAFF.

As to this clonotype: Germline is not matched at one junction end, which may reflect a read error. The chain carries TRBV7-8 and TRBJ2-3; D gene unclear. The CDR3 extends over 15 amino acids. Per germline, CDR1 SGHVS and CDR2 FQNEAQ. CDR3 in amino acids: CASSSVARGYDMQYF. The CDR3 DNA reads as TGTGCCAGCAGCTCAGTGGCTCGAGGATACGATATGCAGTATTTT.

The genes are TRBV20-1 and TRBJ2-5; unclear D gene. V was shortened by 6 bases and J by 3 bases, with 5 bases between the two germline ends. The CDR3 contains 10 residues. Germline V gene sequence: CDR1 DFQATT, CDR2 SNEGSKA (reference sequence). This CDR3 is CSALKETQYF. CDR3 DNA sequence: TGCAGTGCCCTTAAAGAGACCCAGTACTTC.

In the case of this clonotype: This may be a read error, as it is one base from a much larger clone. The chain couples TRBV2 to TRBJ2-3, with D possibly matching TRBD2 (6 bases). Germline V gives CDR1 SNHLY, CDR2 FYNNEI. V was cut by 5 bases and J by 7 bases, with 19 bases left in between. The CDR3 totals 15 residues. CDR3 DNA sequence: TGTGCCAGCAGTTTGGGACCGCCCGGGGGAAATACGCAGTATTTT. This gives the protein CASSLGPPGGNTQYF. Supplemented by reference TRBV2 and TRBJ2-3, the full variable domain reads EPEVTQTPSHQVTQMGQEVILRCVPISNHLYFYWYRQILGQKVEFLVSFYNNEISEKSEIFDDQFSVERPDGSNFTLKIRSTKLEDSAMYFCASSLGPPGGNTQYFGPGTRLTVL.

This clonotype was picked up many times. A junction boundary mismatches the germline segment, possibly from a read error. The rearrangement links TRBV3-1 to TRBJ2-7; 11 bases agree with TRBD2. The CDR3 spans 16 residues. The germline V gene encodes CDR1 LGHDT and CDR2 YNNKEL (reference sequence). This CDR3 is CASSQDPWTSGSFLHF. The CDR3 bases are TGTGCCAGCAGCCAAGATCCGTGGACTAGCGGGTCATTCCTCCACTTC.

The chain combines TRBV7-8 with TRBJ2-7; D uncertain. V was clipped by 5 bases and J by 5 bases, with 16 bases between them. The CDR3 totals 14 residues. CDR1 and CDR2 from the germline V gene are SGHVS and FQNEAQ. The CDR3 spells CASSGPPRVNEQYF. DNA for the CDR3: TGTGCCAGCAGCGGACCGCCAAGAGTCAACGAGCAGTACTTC.

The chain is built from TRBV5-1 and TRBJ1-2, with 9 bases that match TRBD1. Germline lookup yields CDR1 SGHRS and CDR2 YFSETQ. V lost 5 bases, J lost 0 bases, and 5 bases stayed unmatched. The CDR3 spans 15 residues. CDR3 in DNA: TGCGCCAGCAGTACCGGACAGGGGACTAACTATGGCTACACCTTC. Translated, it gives CASSTGQGTNYGYTF.

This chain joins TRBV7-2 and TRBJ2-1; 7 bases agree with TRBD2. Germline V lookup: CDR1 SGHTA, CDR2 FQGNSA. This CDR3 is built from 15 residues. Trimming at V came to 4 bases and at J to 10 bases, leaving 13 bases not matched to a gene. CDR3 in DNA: TGTGCCAGCAGCTCTGGAGCGGGGCGTACCTGCGAGCAGTTCTTC. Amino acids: CASSSGAGRTCEQFF.

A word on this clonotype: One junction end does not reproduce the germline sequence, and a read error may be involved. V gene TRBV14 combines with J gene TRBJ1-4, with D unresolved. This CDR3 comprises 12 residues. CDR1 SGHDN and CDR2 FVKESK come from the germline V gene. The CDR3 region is CASSQLWEITPF. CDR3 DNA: TGTGCCAGCAGCCAACTATGGGAAATCACCCCTTTT.

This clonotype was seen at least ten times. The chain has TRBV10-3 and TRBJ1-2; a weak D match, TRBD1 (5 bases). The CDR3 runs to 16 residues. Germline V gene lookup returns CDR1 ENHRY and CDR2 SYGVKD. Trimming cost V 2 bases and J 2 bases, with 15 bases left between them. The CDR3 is CAISESGADPNYGYTF. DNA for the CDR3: TGTGCCATCAGTGAGAGCGGGGCGGATCCCAACTATGGCTACACCTTC.

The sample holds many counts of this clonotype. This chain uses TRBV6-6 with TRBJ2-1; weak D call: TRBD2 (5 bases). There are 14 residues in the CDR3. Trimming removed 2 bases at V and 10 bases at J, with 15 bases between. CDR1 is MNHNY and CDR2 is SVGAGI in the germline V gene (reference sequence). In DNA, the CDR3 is TGTGCCAGCAGTTACGAGGGTTTACGGGTCGAGCAGTTCTTC. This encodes CASSYEGLRVEQFF.

The CDR3 loop reads CASSVGLSYEQYF. The CDR3 region has the DNA TGTGCCAGCAGCGTCGGACTTTCCTACGAGCAGTACTTC. This rearrangement joins TRBV9 to TRBJ2-7; D may be TRBD2 (5 bases). Germline V gene data show CDR1 as SGDLS and CDR2 as YYNGEE. V was shortened by 2 bases and J by 1 base, with 7 bases between the two germline ends. The CDR3 loop spans 13 amino acids.

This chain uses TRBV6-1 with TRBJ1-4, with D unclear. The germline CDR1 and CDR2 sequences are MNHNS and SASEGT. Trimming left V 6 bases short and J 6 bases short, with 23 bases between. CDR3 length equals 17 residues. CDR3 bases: TGTGCCAGCAGCAGATATTGGGCAGACTCGTACCATGAAAAACTGTTTTTT. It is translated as CASSRYWADSYHEKLFF.

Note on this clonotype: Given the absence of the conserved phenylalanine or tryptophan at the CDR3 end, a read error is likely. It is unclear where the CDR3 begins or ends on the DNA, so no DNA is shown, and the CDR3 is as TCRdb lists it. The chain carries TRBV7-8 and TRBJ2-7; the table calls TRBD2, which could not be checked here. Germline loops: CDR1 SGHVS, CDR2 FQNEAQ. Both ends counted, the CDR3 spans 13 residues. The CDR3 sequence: CASSSFPALSSYD.

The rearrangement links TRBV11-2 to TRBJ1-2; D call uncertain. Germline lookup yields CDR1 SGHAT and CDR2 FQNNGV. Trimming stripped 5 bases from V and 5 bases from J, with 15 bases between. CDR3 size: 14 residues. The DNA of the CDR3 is TGTGCCAGCAGCCTACGCCAAGGAAATTATGGCTACACCTTC. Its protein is CASSLRQGNYGYTF.

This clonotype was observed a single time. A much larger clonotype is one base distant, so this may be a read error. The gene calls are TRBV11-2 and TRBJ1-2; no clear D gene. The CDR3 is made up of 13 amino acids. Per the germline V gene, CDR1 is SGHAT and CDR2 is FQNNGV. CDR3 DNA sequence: TGTGCCAGCAGCACCTTCAAAAGGGATGGCTGCACCTTC. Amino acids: CASSTFKRDGCTF.

CDR3 protein: CASSQTSGGPGEQYF. CDR3 DNA: TGTGCCAGCAGCCAGACTAGCGGGGGGCCAGGGGAGCAGTACTTC. This sequence joins TRBV7-8 and TRBJ2-7; 13 bases agree with TRBD2. The CDR3 is 15 residues long. The J segment lost 7 bases and the V segment lost 5 bases, leaving 8 bases of the junction unmatched. CDR1 is SGHVS, CDR2 FQNEAQ, per germline.